This passage covers 29 T cell receptor beta chains from one sample sequenced in a study of T cell changes during pregnancy in multiple sclerosis. Data came from immunoSEQ multiplex PCR; TCRdb stores just in-frame clones and leaves some out. The data contain around 70,000 clones, 90% to 95% of them singletons. This specimen was peripheral blood, taken in the second trimester of pregnancy. The receptors here all came from a female donor in good health, enrolled as a control in a pregnancy study.

The DNA of the CDR3 is TGCGCCAGCAGCTTGGAAGGACAGGGAAGGCAGGGTTCACCCCTCCACTTT. It yields the protein CASSLEGQGRQGSPLHF. The V call is TRBV5-1, the J call TRBJ1-6, with TRBD1 identical over 8 bases. The germline gives CDR1 SGHRS, CDR2 YFSETQ. The CDR3 spans 17 residues. The V segment lost 0 bases and the J segment 9 bases; nucleotides outside the gene matches: 11.

The CDR3 coding sequence is TGTGCCAGCAGTTACCGGTGGAGAGGCACTGAAGCTTTCTTT. It translates to CASSYRWRGTEAFF. V usage is TRBV6-5 and J usage is TRBJ1-1; no clear D. The CDR3 covers 14 residues. The germline gives CDR1 MNHEY, CDR2 SVGAGI. With 2 bases removed from V and 4 bases from J, the gap between germline ends came to 11 bases.

The chain has TRBV28 and TRBJ2-5, with 9 positions matching TRBD1. Trimming took 8 bases from V and 6 from J; bases not matched to a gene: 13. CDR3 length: 15 residues. Looked up from germline, CDR1 is MDHEN and CDR2 is SYDVKM. CDR3 sequence (DNA): TGTGCCAGCGCCCCACCGGACAGGGGTAGAAAGACCCAGTACTTC. This sequence encodes CASAPPDRGRKTQYF.

The chain uses TRBV4-1 and TRBJ2-2, with TRBD2 as a possible D gene (5 bases). The CDR3 runs 15 residues. Germline V gives CDR1 MGHRA, CDR2 YSYEKL. The V and J ends lost 4 bases and 2 bases respectively, with 11 bases between them. For the CDR3, the DNA is TGCGCCAGCAGCCTCCGGACGGGAAACACCGGGGAGCTGTTTTTT. Translated: CASSLRTGNTGELFF.

This clone came up once. The chain links TRBV7-2 to TRBJ2-3; 9 bases align to TRBD2. CDR1 and CDR2 from the germline V gene are SGHTA and FQGNSA. The CDR3 is 15 amino acids. V was clipped by 2 bases and J by 6 bases; unmatched bases: 6. The CDR3 protein is CASSLQGGGADTQYF. The CDR3 nucleotides are TGTGCCAGCAGCTTACAAGGCGGGGGGGCGGATACGCAGTATTTT.

The rearrangement uses TRBV6-5 and TRBJ1-1, with D possibly TRBD1 on 5 matching bases. The germline V and J ends were trimmed by 2 bases and 4 bases, with 14 bases remaining between them. From germline, CDR1 is MNHEY and CDR2 SVGAGI. This CDR3 has 15 amino acids. The CDR3 region is CASSYPGRESTEAFF. CDR3 DNA: TGTGCCAGCAGTTACCCAGGGAGGGAGAGCACTGAAGCTTTCTTT.

The chain combines TRBV10-3 with TRBJ2-7; D is possibly TRBD1 (5 bases). The CDR3 spans 15 residues. CDR1 and CDR2 (germline): ENHRY, SYGVKD. V lost 0 bases and J 3 bases, leaving 12 bases between the germline ends. The CDR3 reads CAISESLGQGYEQYF. The CDR3 DNA follows: TGTGCCATCAGTGAGTCGCTGGGGCAGGGCTACGAGCAGTACTTC.

The chain is built from TRBV7-2 and TRBJ2-2, with 9 positions matching TRBD2. The CDR3 contains 15 residues. V lost 1 base to trimming and J lost 9 bases; unmatched junction nucleotides: 6. The germline V gene encodes CDR1 SGHTA and CDR2 FQGNSA. This CDR3 is CASSLEGLAGRELFF. CDR3 DNA: TGTGCCAGCAGCTTAGAGGGACTAGCTGGGCGGGAGCTGTTTTTT.

The CDR3 region has the DNA TGCGCCAGCAGCCCACCTCGGACTAGCGGGATCTCCTACGAGCAGTACTTC. Residues: CASSPPRTSGISYEQYF. This sequence joins TRBV23-1 and TRBJ2-7; 12 nucleotides match TRBD2. TRBV23-1 is filed as an ORF, its function uncertain. J was trimmed by 0 bases and V by 6 bases; bases with no gene match: 9. This CDR3 contains 17 residues.

This chain joins TRBV5-4 and TRBJ2-5; D possibly corresponds to TRBD1 (7 bases). Per germline, CDR1 SGHNT and CDR2 YYREEE (reference sequence). The CDR3 totals 15 residues. The ends were cut back, 0 bases at V and 4 bases at J, with 13 bases in the middle. CDR3 sequence reads: CASSLAGDRGETQYF. In nucleotides, the CDR3 is TGTGCCAGCAGCTTGGCGGGGGACAGAGGAGAGACCCAGTACTTC.

The chain uses TRBV28 and TRBJ2-1, with 10 positions matching TRBD1. CDR1 is MDHEN, CDR2 SYDVKM, per germline. After removal of 7 bases from V and 1 base from J, the junction contained 1 base not matched to a gene. The CDR3 extends over 14 amino acids. The DNA for the CDR3 is TGTGCCAGCAAGGGACAGGGGTCCTACAATGAGCAGTTCTTC. The encoded protein is CASKGQGSYNEQFF. The full variable domain, with the rest looked up from reference TRBV28 and TRBJ2-1, is DVKVTQSSRYLVKRTGEKVFLECVQDMDHENMFWYRQDPGLGLRLIYFSYDVKMKEKGDIPEGYSVSREKKERFSLILESASTNQTSMYLCASKGQGSYNEQFFGPGTRLTVL.

The chain recombines TRBV4-3 with TRBJ1-2, with 7 bases identical to TRBD1. CDR3 length equals 18 residues. V was pared by 3 bases and J by 0 bases, with 13 bases of the junction left unmatched. Germline V CDR1 and CDR2: LGHNA, YSLEER. CDR3 region: CASSHKQGMLSTNYGYTF. The DNA of the CDR3 is TGCGCCAGCAGCCACAAACAGGGGATGTTGTCAACTAACTATGGCTACACCTTC.

The rearrangement joins TRBV6-4 to TRBJ2-2; TRBD2 agrees at 9 bases. Germline loops: CDR1 MRHNA, CDR2 SNTAGT. CDR3 size: 15 residues. The V and J ends lost 2 bases and 5 bases, in that order; junction bases with no gene match: 3. CDR3 in DNA: TGTGCCAGCAGTGACGCGGGGGGGCAGACCGGGGAGCTGTTTTTT. It translates to CASSDAGGQTGELFF.

V gene TRBV5-6 combines with J gene TRBJ1-2; D gene unclear. V was clipped by 0 bases and J by 4 bases, with 7 bases between them. The CDR3 has 13 residues. The germline V gene has CDR1 SGHDT and CDR2 YYEEEE. CDR3 bases: TGTGCCAGCAGCTTGGATATCGGCTATGGCTACACCTTC. It encodes CASSLDIGYGYTF.

The genes are TRBV30 and TRBJ1-2; 9 bases map to TRBD1. Germline V gives CDR1 GTSNPN, CDR2 SVGIG (reference sequence). This CDR3 region has 15 residues. The trim removed 4 bases at V and 4 bases at J, leaving 10 bases unmatched. The DNA for the CDR3 is TGTGCCTGGATACCCCGGGACAGGGAACGCTATGGCTACACCTTC. Its translation is CAWIPRDRERYGYTF. The full variable domain, its missing parts supplied by reference TRBV30 and TRBJ1-2, is SQTIHQWPATLVQPVGSPLSLECTVEGTSNPNLYWYRQAAGRGLQLLFYSVGIGQISSEVPQNLSASRPQDRQFILSSKKLLLSDSGFYLCAWIPRDRERYGYTFGSGTRLTVV.

The chain is built from TRBV6-5 and TRBJ1-2; 7 nucleotides agree with TRBD1. Germline V CDR1 and CDR2: MNHEY, SVGAGI. The CDR3 is 15 amino acids. The junction had 12 bases not matched to a gene; V was cut back by 6 bases and J by 5 bases. The DNA of the CDR3 is TGTGCCAGCAGGGAATCCCCGGGACAGATTTATGGCTACACCTTC. It yields the protein CASRESPGQIYGYTF.

CDR3 in DNA: TGTGCCAGCAGTCCCGGACTACGTACGGTCCTAGAGACCCAGTACTTC. This gives the protein CASSPGLRTVLETQYF. This rearrangement joins TRBV27 to TRBJ2-5; a weak D match, TRBD2 (6 bases). Trimming removed 5 bases at V and 4 bases at J, with 20 bases between. CDR3 size: 16 residues. Germline loops: CDR1 MNHEY, CDR2 SMNVEV (reference sequence).

This chain links TRBV4-2 with TRBJ2-5; TRBD2 matches at 8 bases. The CDR3 consists of 16 residues. In germline, CDR1 is LGHNA, CDR2 YNFKEQ. Germline trimming cut 1 base from V and 6 bases from J; bases unmatched to any gene: 10. CDR3 in amino acids: CASSQVDAGGVKTQYF. In DNA form, the CDR3 reads TGTGCCAGCAGCCAAGTCGACGCGGGGGGTGTGAAGACCCAGTACTTC.

The chain combines TRBV28 with TRBJ2-3; D is unresolved. The V and J ends lost 3 bases and 2 bases respectively, with 9 bases between them. Germline CDR1 and CDR2: MDHEN and SYDVKM. The CDR3 contains 14 residues. The CDR3 bases are TGTGCCAGCAGTTTTTTAACTAACACAGATACGCAGTATTTT. Protein sequence: CASSFLTNTDTQYF.

The chain carries TRBV7-2 and TRBJ2-1, with D maybe TRBD2 (5 bases). Germline V CDR1 and CDR2: SGHTA, FQGNSA. Between the trimmed V and J ends, which lost 5 bases and 5 bases, there was a span of 25 bases. This CDR3 contains 18 residues. The CDR3 DNA reads TGTGCCAGCAGCCTAAAACCCCGGCGGTCCCAAGCGGACAATGAGCAGTTCTTC. It specifies CASSLKPRRSQADNEQFF.

The chain uses TRBV7-9 and TRBJ2-5; tentative D call: TRBD1 (5 bases). The V end lost 7 bases, the J end lost 2 bases, and 8 bases lay between the germline ends. The germline CDR1 and CDR2 sequences are SEHNR and FQNEAQ (reference sequence). This CDR3 comprises 12 residues. Here the CDR3 DNA reads TGTGCCAGCAACGACAGACAAGAGACCCAGTACTTC. Protein sequence: CASNDRQETQYF.

The rearrangement joins TRBV7-9 to TRBJ2-3; D unresolved. Germline V gene sequence: CDR1 SEHNR, CDR2 FQNEAQ (reference sequence). V lost 4 bases, J lost 4 bases, and 9 bases lay in between. This CDR3 is 13 amino acids long. CDR3 protein: CASSSQSPDTQYF. CDR3 nucleotides: TGTGCCAGCAGCTCGCAGTCCCCAGATACGCAGTATTTT.

The chain is built from TRBV2 and TRBJ1-1, with D unresolved. The CDR3 extends over 13 amino acids. CDR1 and CDR2 from the germline V gene are SNHLY and FYNNEI. The V gene lost 5 bases and the J gene lost 0 bases, with 7 bases spanning the gap. The CDR3: CASSPQVNTEAFF. For the CDR3, the DNA is TGTGCCAGCAGTCCCCAGGTGAACACTGAAGCTTTCTTT. Full variable domain (outside the CDR3, taken from reference TRBV2 and TRBJ1-1): EPEVTQTPSHQVTQMGQEVILRCVPISNHLYFYWYRQILGQKVEFLVSFYNNEISEKSEIFDDQFSVERPDGSNFTLKIRSTKLEDSAMYFCASSPQVNTEAFFGQGTRLTVV.

The J gene is TRBJ1-1, the V gene TRBV19; D remains ambiguous. Trimming removed 4 bases at V and 4 bases at J, with 13 bases between. The CDR3 length is 14 residues. CDR1 and CDR2 from the germline V gene are LNHDA and SQIVND (reference sequence). CDR3 bases: TGTGCCAGTAGTAGTGGGCCGCGGGGCACTGAAGCTTTCTTT. This sequence encodes CASSSGPRGTEAFF.

The CDR3, as DNA: TGCGCCAGCAGCGGACGACAGGGGGCAGATACGCAGTATTTT. Translating it yields CASSGRQGADTQYF. This chain joins TRBV4-1 and TRBJ2-3; 9 bases line up with TRBD1. V gave up 5 bases and J gave up 4 bases; unmatched junction bases: 4. This CDR3 contains 14 residues. Germline-derived CDR1 and CDR2 are MGHRA and YSYEKL.

The chain is built from TRBV30 and TRBJ2-1, with 7 bases matching TRBD2. Per the germline V gene, CDR1 is GTSNPN and CDR2 is SVGIG (reference sequence). The CDR3 contains 13 residues. The CDR3 DNA reads as TGTGCACGAGGGAGGGGCAGCCACAATGAGCAGTTCTTC. It yields the protein CARGRGSHNEQFF.

The chain links TRBV19 to TRBJ1-5; 7 bases match TRBD1. V gave up 3 bases and J gave up 5 bases; unmatched junction bases: 10. Germline CDR1 reads LNHDA; CDR2 reads SQIVND (reference sequence). The CDR3 extends over 16 amino acids. CDR3 DNA sequence: TGTGCCAGTAGTATCCAAAAGACAGGGCCACATCAGCCCCAGCATTTT. Translation gives CASSIQKTGPHQPQHF.

In the case of this clone: Other DNA sequences from this sample encode an identical CDR3 as well. The V call is TRBV5-8, the J call TRBJ1-6; a possible D gene is TRBD1 (5 bases). The CDR3 length is 14 residues. V lost 0 bases and J 10 bases, leaving 11 bases between the germline ends. From germline, CDR1 is SGHTS and CDR2 YDEGEE. The CDR3 is CASSLGQFKSPLHF. CDR3 nucleotides: TGTGCCAGCAGCTTGGGACAGTTTAAATCACCCCTCCACTTT.

The V call is TRBV5-6, the J call TRBJ1-1; possible D gene TRBD1, 6 bases. Germline lookup yields CDR1 SGHDT and CDR2 YYEEEE. The V gene lost 2 bases and the J gene lost 7 bases, with 15 bases spanning the gap. The CDR3 is 14 amino acids. CDR3: CASSFSRDTFEAFF. The CDR3 DNA is TGTGCCAGCAGCTTCTCCCGGGACACCTTTGAAGCTTTCTTT.